The 24 T cell receptor beta chains below all came from one sample that was sequenced in a study of T cell repertoires in cytomegalovirus infection. MiXCR, applied by TCRdb to the reads, yields one record per CDR3 protein. This table holds more than 250,000 distinct CDR3 sequences, approximately 14% found once. Sequencing was carried out using PBMCs. The receptors derive from a human donor in good health (CMV status not recorded). Some clones in this sample may be carry-over from other donors' samples.

The chain uses TRBV7-6 and TRBJ2-6; D perhaps matches TRBD1 (6 bases). Germline CDR1 SGHVS, CDR2 FNYEAQ. CDR3 length: 18 residues. The V end was cut by 1 base, the J end by 0 bases, with 13 bases between. CDR3 loop: CASSLDDRKSSGANVLTF. CDR3 nucleotide sequence: TGTGCCAGCAGCTTAGACGACAGGAAAAGCTCTGGGGCCAACGTCCTGACTTTC. Supplemented by reference TRBV7-6 and TRBJ2-6, the full variable domain reads GAGVSQSPRYKVTKRGQDVALRCDPISGHVSLYWYRQALGQGPEFLTYFNYEAQQDKSGLPNDRFSAERPEGSISTLTIQRTEQRDSAMYRCASSLDDRKSSGANVLTFGAGSRLTVL.

Points on this clonotype: This sequence may be a read error, since a much larger clone differs from it by one base. The rearrangement links TRBV18 to TRBJ1-1; D not resolved. Trimming removed 6 bases at V and 5 bases at J, with 16 bases between. CDR1 is KGHSH, CDR2 LQKENI, per germline. The CDR3 extends over 14 amino acids. CDR3 nucleotide sequence: TGTGCCAGCTCGGTCCGGGAGGGAGATACTGAAGCTTTCTTT. Residues: CASSVREGDTEAFF. Combining the CDR3 with reference TRBV18 and TRBJ1-1 gives the whole variable domain NAGVMQNPRHLVRRRGQEARLRCSPMKGHSHVYWYRQLPEEGLKFMVYLQKENIIDESGMPKERFSAEFPKEGPSILRIQQVVRGDSAAYFCASSVREGDTEAFFGQGTRLTVV.

The J gene is TRBJ1-5, the V gene TRBV20-1; D unresolved. The CDR3 has 12 residues. The germline V and J ends were trimmed by 3 bases and 1 base, with 4 bases remaining between them. Germline V gene sequence: CDR1 DFQATT, CDR2 SNEGSKA (reference sequence). CDR3 sequence reads: CSASTSNQPQHF. CDR3 nucleotides: TGCAGTGCTAGTACAAGCAATCAGCCCCAGCATTTT.

This clonotype showed up just once. J is TRBJ1-1 and V is TRBV28; perhaps TRBD1 as D (5 bases). The CDR3 has 15 amino acids. V shed 4 bases and J shed 4 bases, with 16 bases lying between them. Per germline, CDR1 MDHEN and CDR2 SYDVKM. Here the CDR3 DNA reads TGTGCCAGCAGTTCCCCGACAGTGGTGGGCACTGAAGCTTTCTTT. It specifies CASSSPTVVGTEAFF.

This clonotype was counted a few times. V and J are TRBV19 and TRBJ2-1, with D possibly TRBD2 on 5 matching bases. The CDR3 is 16 residues long. Trimming shortened V by 6 bases and J by 10 bases, and 25 bases separated the two germline ends. The germline CDR1 and CDR2 sequences are LNHDA and SQIVND (reference sequence). CDR3 loop: CASSPRGERTLGEQFF. Written as DNA, the CDR3 is TGTGCCAGTAGCCCCCGGGGTGAGCGGACGTTGGGGGAGCAGTTCTTC.

This clonotype has a count of ten or more. The CDR3 DNA is TGTGCCAGCTCACCAGGTCATGACCGGAACACTGAAGCTTTCTTT. It translates to CASSPGHDRNTEAFF. The V gene is TRBV18, the J gene TRBJ1-1; no definite D call. CDR1 and CDR2 (germline): KGHSH, LQKENI. This CDR3 spans 15 amino acids. Trimming stripped 2 bases from V and 1 base from J, with 11 bases between.

The chain joins TRBV28 to TRBJ2-5; perhaps TRBD2 as D (6 bases). CDR3 size: 12 residues. CDR1 and CDR2 from the germline V gene are MDHEN and SYDVKM. V lost 8 bases to trimming and J lost 4 bases, with 11 bases between them. In nucleotides, the CDR3 is TGTGCCAGCGCGCGGGGAACAGAGACCCAGTACTTC. Amino acid sequence: CASARGTETQYF.

This clonotype was recorded only once. This sequence joins TRBV19 and TRBJ2-7; 7 nucleotides align to TRBD1. Germline V gives CDR1 LNHDA, CDR2 SQIVND (reference sequence). Germline trimming cut 4 bases from V and 5 bases from J; bases unmatched to any gene: 5. The CDR3 length is 13 residues. CDR3 amino acids: CASSKGQTNEQYF. The DNA for the CDR3 is TGTGCCAGTAGTAAGGGACAGACCAACGAGCAGTACTTC.

CDR3 in DNA: TGTGCCAGCAGATCTTGGGGACTAGCGGGAGCCTACGAGCAGTACTTC. Translated, it gives CASRSWGLAGAYEQYF. The gene calls are TRBV5-6 and TRBJ2-7, with TRBD2 matching 14 bases. The CDR3 has 16 amino acids. The germline V gene has CDR1 SGHDT and CDR2 YYEEEE. Unmatched junction bases numbered 6, after V lost 5 bases and J lost 2 bases.

This clonotype occurred a few times. The chain couples TRBV4-1 to TRBJ1-1; 8 nucleotides line up with TRBD1. Germline assignment: CDR1 MGHRA and CDR2 YSYEKL. The CDR3 spans 17 residues. V was clipped by 6 bases and J by 0 bases; unmatched bases: 12. Written as DNA, the CDR3 is TGCGCCAGCAGTCTGGACAGGGCCGGACCCATGAACACTGAAGCTTTCTTT. This gives the protein CASSLDRAGPMNTEAFF.

On this clonotype itself: A clone one base away is much larger, so this may be a read error. The chain links TRBV4-1 to TRBJ2-1, with a weak D call TRBD2 (5 bases). The CDR3 is 20 residues long. Germline CDR1 reads MGHRA; CDR2 reads YSYEKL. CDR3 coding DNA: TGTGCCAGCGGCCAAGATGCCGTAGGGTTAGCTGCCCTCACGGGCAATGAGCAGTTCTTC. It specifies CASGQDAVGLAALTGNEQFF.

The table lists this clonotype with many counts. This chain connects TRBV6-2 or TRBV6-3 to TRBJ1-1; D possibly corresponds to TRBD1 (5 bases). V gave up 6 bases and J gave up 1 base, with 9 bases separating them. CDR1 is MNHEY, CDR2 SVGEGT, per germline. The CDR3 has 13 residues. The CDR3 bases are TGTGCCAGCAGCCAGGACAAGAACACTGAAGCTTTCTTT. The encoded protein is CASSQDKNTEAFF.

The V call is TRBV29-1, the J call TRBJ1-2; unclear D gene. The V gene's germline CDR1 is SQVTM and CDR2 ANQGSEA. The CDR3 consists of 13 residues. The V and J ends lost 5 bases and 6 bases respectively, with 16 bases between them. CDR3 DNA sequence: TGCAGCGTTTTTGGACTACTCTCGAATGGCTACACCTTC. Translating gives CSVFGLLSNGYTF.

This clonotype was recorded at least ten times. The chain uses TRBV7-9 and TRBJ2-5; D possibly matches TRBD1 or TRBD2 (6 bases each). Trimming left V 5 bases short and J 4 bases short, with 14 bases between. The CDR3 has 14 residues. Germline V CDR1 and CDR2: SEHNR, FQNEAQ (reference sequence). DNA of the CDR3: TGTGCCAGCAGCGTTTACGGGGGCGGAGAGACCCAGTACTTC. Its translation: CASSVYGGGETQYF. Combining the CDR3 with reference TRBV7-9 and TRBJ2-5 gives the whole variable domain DTGVSQNPRHKITKRGQNVTFRCDPISEHNRLYWYRQTLGQGPEFLTYFQNEAQLEKSRLLSDRFSAERPKGSFSTLEIQRTEQGDSAMYLCASSVYGGGETQYFGPGTRLLVL.

This clonotype was seen at least ten times. The rearrangement uses TRBV7-2 and TRBJ1-1; D is undetermined. The V gene's germline CDR1 is SGHTA and CDR2 FQGNSA. Trimming took 0 bases from V and 6 from J, leaving 8 bases between them. CDR3 length equals 13 residues. The CDR3 loop is CASSLAKGSEAFF. CDR3 DNA: TGTGCCAGCAGCTTAGCGAAGGGCTCTGAAGCTTTCTTT. The complete variable domain, with remaining parts taken from reference TRBV7-2 and TRBJ1-1, reads GAGVSQSPSNKVTEKGKDVELRCDPISGHTALYWYRQSLGQGLEFLIYFQGNSAPDKSGLPSDRFSAERTGGSVSTLTIQRTQQEDSAVYLCASSLAKGSEAFFGQGTRLTVV.

At least ten counts were recorded for this clonotype. The chain carries TRBV15 and TRBJ2-3; TRBD1 aligns across 7 bases. J lost 0 bases, V lost 1 base, and 4 bases had no gene match. The germline gives CDR1 LNHNV, CDR2 YYDKDF (reference sequence). The CDR3 covers 16 residues. The CDR3 is CATSRGGRGSTDTQYF. The DNA of the CDR3 is TGTGCCACCAGCAGAGGTGGCAGGGGGAGCACAGATACGCAGTATTTT.

This clonotype was recorded many times. The rearrangement links TRBV7-6 to TRBJ2-5, with D perhaps given as TRBD1 or TRBD2 (5 bases each). V lost 5 bases and J lost 5, with 9 bases in between. Germline-derived CDR1 and CDR2 are SGHVS and FNYEAQ. This CDR3 is built from 12 residues. CDR3 sequence reads: CASSPWGETQYF. The DNA for the CDR3 is TGTGCCAGCAGCCCTTGGGGGGAGACCCAGTACTTC.

In this sample, this clonotype turned up many times. The rearrangement joins TRBV7-6 to TRBJ1-5; the D gene is possibly TRBD1 (5 bases). The V and J ends lost 4 bases and 5 bases respectively, with 9 bases between them. The CDR3 consists of 13 residues. Looked up from germline, CDR1 is SGHVS and CDR2 is FNYEAQ. This chain's CDR3 is CASSSGGDQPQHF. The CDR3 coding sequence is TGTGCCAGCAGCTCCGGAGGGGATCAGCCCCAGCATTTT. Full variable domain (missing parts from reference TRBV7-6 and TRBJ1-5): GAGVSQSPRYKVTKRGQDVALRCDPISGHVSLYWYRQALGQGPEFLTYFNYEAQQDKSGLPNDRFSAERPEGSISTLTIQRTEQRDSAMYRCASSSGGDQPQHFGDGTRLSIL.

The CDR3 coding sequence is TGTGCCAGCAGTGAAGCGTATCGCGAGCAGTACTTC. It is translated as CASSEAYREQYF. J is TRBJ2-7 and V is TRBV2; D is undetermined. The germline V gene encodes CDR1 SNHLY and CDR2 FYNNEI. V shed 0 bases and J shed 6 bases, with 6 bases lying between them. The CDR3 is 12 residues long.

This clonotype turned up a few times. The chain employs TRBV28 and TRBJ1-6, with 7 bases matching TRBD1. The germline gives CDR1 MDHEN, CDR2 SYDVKM. V was pared by 6 bases and J by 9 bases, with 11 bases of the junction left unmatched. CDR3 length: 15 residues. The CDR3 is CASRRQGPMSSPLHF. The CDR3 nucleotides read TGTGCCAGCAGGAGACAGGGACCTATGAGTTCACCCCTCCACTTT.

The sample holds a few counts of this clonotype. This chain connects TRBV5-4 to TRBJ2-1; D is unresolved. From germline, CDR1 is SGHNT and CDR2 YYREEE (reference sequence). V gave up 3 bases and J gave up 6 bases, with 7 bases separating them. This CDR3 region has 12 residues. The CDR3 nucleotides read TGTGCCAGCAGCTGGATGGGCAATGAGCAGTTCTTC. Translating gives CASSWMGNEQFF.

This clonotype was seen at least ten times. The chain employs TRBV7-2 and TRBJ2-5; no definite D call. This CDR3 has 13 amino acids. The V gene lost 3 bases and the J gene lost 2 bases, with 7 bases spanning the gap. Germline V gene lookup returns CDR1 SGHTA and CDR2 FQGNSA. The CDR3 loop is CASSFRPQETQYF. CDR3 nucleotide sequence: TGTGCCAGCAGCTTCAGACCGCAAGAGACCCAGTACTTC. Together with reference TRBV7-2 and TRBJ2-5, the CDR3 gives the full variable domain: GAGVSQSPSNKVTEKGKDVELRCDPISGHTALYWYRQSLGQGLEFLIYFQGNSAPDKSGLPSDRFSAERTGGSVSTLTIQRTQQEDSAVYLCASSFRPQETQYFGPGTRLLVL.

The table lists this clonotype with many counts. This sequence joins TRBV7-2 and TRBJ2-2; D tentatively fits TRBD1 or TRBD2 (5 bases each). Trimming cost V 6 bases and J 4 bases, with 18 bases left between them. Germline V gene lookup returns CDR1 SGHTA and CDR2 FQGNSA. CDR3 length: 16 residues. This chain's CDR3 is CASRRGSRVSTGELFF. The CDR3 DNA reads as TGTGCCAGCAGGAGGGGATCCCGAGTATCCACCGGGGAGCTGTTTTTT.

This clonotype has a count of ten or more. The chain employs TRBV29-1 and TRBJ2-5, with TRBD1 matching 7 bases. The CDR3 sequence is 14 residues long. V was clipped by 4 bases and J by 4 bases; unmatched bases: 9. Germline CDR1 and CDR2: SQVTM and ANQGSEA. The DNA for the CDR3 is TGCAGCGTTGGAACGACAGGGACGGGAGAGACCCAGTACTTC. Translating it yields CSVGTTGTGETQYF.